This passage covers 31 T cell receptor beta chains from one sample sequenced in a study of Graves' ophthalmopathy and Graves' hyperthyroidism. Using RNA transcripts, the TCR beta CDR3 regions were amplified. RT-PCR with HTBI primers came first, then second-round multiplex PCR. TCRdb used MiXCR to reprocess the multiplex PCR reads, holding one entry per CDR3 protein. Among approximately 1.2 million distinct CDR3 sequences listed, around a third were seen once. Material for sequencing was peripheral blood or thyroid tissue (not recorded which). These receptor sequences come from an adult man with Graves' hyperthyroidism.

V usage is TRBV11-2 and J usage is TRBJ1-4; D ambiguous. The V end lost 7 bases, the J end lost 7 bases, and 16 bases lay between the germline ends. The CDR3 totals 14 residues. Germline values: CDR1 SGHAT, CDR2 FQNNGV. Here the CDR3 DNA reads TGTGCCAGCAAGGGAGGGAAGTTCGCTGAAAAACTGTTTTTT. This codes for CASKGGKFAEKLFF.

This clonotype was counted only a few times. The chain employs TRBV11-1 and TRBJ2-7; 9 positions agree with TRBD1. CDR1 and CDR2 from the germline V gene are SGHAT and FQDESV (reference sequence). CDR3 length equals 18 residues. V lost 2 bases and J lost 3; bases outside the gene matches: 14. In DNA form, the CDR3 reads TGTGCCAGCAGCTTACTACGGACAGGGGTGGGGATCCGCTACGAGCAGTACTTC. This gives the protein CASSLLRTGVGIRYEQYF. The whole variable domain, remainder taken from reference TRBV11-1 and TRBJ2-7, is EAEVAQSPRYKITEKSQAVAFWCDPISGHATLYWYRQILGQGPELLVQFQDESVVDDSQLPKDRFSAERLKGVDSTLKIQPAELGDSAMYLCASSLLRTGVGIRYEQYFGPGTRLTVT.

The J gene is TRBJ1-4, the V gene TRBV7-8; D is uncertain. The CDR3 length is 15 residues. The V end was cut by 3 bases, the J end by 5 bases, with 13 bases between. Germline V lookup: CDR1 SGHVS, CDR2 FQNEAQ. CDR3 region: CASSLAVGKNEKLFF. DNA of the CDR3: TGTGCCAGCAGCTTGGCGGTCGGGAAGAATGAAAAACTGTTTTTT.

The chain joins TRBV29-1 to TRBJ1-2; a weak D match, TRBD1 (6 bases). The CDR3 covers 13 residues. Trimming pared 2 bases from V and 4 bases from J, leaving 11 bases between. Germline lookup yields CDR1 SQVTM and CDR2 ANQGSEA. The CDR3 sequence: CSVERGGLYGYTF. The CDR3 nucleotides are TGCAGCGTTGAAAGGGGGGGCCTCTATGGCTACACCTTC.

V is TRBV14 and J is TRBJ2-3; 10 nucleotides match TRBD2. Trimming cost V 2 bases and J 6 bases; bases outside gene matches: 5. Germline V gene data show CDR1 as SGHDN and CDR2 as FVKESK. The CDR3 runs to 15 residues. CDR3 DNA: TGTGCCAGCAGCCAACTTCTAGCGGGAGCCGATACGCAGTATTTT. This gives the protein CASSQLLAGADTQYF.

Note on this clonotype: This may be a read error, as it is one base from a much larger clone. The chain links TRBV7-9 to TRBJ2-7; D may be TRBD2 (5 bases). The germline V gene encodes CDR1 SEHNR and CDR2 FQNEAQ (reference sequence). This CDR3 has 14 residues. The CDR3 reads CASGQLGRMYEQYF. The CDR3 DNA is TGCGCCAGCGGCCAACTAGGCCGGATGTACGAGCAGTACTTC.

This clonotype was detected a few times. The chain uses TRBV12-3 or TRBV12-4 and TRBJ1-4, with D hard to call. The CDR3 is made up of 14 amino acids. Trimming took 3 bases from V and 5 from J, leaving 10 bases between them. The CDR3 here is CASSLKLTNEKLFF. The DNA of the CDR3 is TGTGCCAGCAGTTTGAAGTTGACGAATGAAAAACTGTTTTTT.

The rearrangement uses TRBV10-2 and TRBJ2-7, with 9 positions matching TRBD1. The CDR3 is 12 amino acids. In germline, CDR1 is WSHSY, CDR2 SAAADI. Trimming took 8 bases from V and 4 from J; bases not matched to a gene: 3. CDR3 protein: CASAGQGYEQYF. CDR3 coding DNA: TGCGCCAGCGCGGGACAGGGTTACGAGCAGTACTTC.

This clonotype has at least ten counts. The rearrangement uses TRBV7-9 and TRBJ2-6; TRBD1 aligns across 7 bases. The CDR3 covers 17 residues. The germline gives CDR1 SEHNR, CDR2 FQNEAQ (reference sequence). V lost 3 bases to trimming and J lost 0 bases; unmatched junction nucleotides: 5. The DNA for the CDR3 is TGTGCCAGCAGCTTCCAAGGGGGCCCCTCTGGGGCCAACGTCCTGACTTTC. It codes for CASSFQGGPSGANVLTF.

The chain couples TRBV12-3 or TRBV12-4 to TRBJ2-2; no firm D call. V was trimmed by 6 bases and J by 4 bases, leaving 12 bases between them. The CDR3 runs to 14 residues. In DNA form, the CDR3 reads TGTGCCAGCAGCTACACCCGAACCACCGGGGAGCTGTTTTTT. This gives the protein CASSYTRTTGELFF.

The CDR3 spells CSARPRLAYQETQYF. DNA of the CDR3: TGCAGTGCTAGACCCCGACTAGCGTACCAAGAGACCCAGTACTTC. The chain couples TRBV20-1 to TRBJ2-5; 8 bases fit TRBD2. The length of the CDR3 is 15 residues. From germline, CDR1 is DFQATT and CDR2 SNEGSKA (reference sequence). The J segment lost 0 bases and the V segment lost 2 bases, leaving 5 bases of the junction unmatched.

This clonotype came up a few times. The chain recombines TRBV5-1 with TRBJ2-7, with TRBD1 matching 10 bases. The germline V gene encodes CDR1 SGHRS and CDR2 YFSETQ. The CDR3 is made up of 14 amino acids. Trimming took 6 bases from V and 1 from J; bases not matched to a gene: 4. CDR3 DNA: TGCGCCAGCAACTGGGGACAGGGGTCCTACGAGCAGTACTTC. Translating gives CASNWGQGSYEQYF. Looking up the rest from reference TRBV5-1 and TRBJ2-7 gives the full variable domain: KAGVTQTPRYLIKTRGQQVTLSCSPISGHRSVSWYQQTPGQGLQFLFEYFSETQRNKGNFPGRFSGRQFSNSRSEMNVSTLELGDSALYLCASNWGQGSYEQYFGPGTRLTVT.

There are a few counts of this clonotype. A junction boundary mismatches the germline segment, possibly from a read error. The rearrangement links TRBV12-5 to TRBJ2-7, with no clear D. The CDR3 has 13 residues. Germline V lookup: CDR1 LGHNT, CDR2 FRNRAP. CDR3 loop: CASGLDFSYEPYF. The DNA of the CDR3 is TGTGCTAGTGGTTTGGACTTCTCCTACGAGCCGTACTTC.

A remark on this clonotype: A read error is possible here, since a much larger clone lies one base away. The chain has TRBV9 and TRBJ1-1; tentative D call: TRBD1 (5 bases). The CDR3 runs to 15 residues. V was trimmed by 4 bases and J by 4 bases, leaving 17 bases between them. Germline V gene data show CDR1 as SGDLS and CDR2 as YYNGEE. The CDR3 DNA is TGTGCCAGCAGCCCGCAGGGTATTGAAGGCACTGAAGCTTTCTTT. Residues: CASSPQGIEGTEAFF.

The CDR3 nucleotides are TGTGCCAGCAGCGTAGCAGGGATTAGCGGCCTTCGGTCCGGGGAGCTGTTTTTT. Its protein product is CASSVAGISGLRSGELFF. This chain uses TRBV9 with TRBJ2-2; maybe TRBD2 (6 bases). V lost 0 bases and J 6 bases, leaving 21 bases between the germline ends. Germline CDR1 SGDLS, CDR2 YYNGEE. The CDR3 runs to 18 residues.

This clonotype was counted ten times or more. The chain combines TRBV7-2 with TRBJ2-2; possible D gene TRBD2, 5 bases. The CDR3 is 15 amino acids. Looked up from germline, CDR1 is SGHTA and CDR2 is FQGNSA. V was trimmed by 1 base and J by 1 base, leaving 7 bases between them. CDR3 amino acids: CASSLGGGNTGELFF. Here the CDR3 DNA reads TGTGCCAGCAGCTTAGGCGGAGGGAACACCGGGGAGCTGTTTTTT.

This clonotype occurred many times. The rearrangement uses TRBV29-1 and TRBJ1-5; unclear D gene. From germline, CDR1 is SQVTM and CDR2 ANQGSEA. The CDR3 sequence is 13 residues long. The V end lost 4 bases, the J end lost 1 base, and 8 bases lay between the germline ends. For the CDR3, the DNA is TGCAGCGTTGGGGGTCAGAGCAATCAGCCCCAGCATTTT. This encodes CSVGGQSNQPQHF. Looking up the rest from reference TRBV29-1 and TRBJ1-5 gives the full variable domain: SAVISQKPSRDICQRGTSLTIQCQVDSQVTMMFWYRQQPGQSLTLIATANQGSEATYESGFVIDKFPISRPNLTFSTLTVSNMSPEDSSIYLCSVGGQSNQPQHFGDGTRLSIL.

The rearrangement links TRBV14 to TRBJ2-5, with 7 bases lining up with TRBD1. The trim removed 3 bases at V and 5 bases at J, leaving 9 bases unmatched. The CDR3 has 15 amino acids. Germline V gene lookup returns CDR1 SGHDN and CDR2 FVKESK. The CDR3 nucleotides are TGTGCCAGCAGCCAGACGACAGGGATGTTTGAGACCCAGTACTTC. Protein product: CASSQTTGMFETQYF.

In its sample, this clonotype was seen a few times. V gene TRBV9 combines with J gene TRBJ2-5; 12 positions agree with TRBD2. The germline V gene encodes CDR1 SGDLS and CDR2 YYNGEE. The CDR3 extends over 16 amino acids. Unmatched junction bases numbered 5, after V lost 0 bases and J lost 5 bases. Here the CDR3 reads CASSVGLAGVGETQYF. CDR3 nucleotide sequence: TGTGCCAGCAGCGTAGGACTAGCGGGGGTCGGGGAGACCCAGTACTTC.

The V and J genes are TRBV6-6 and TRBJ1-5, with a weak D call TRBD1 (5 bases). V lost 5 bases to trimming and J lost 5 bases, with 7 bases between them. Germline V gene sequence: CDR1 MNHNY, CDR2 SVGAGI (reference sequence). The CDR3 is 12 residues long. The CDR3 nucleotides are TGTGCCAGCAGTCCGACAGATCAGCCCCAGCATTTT. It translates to CASSPTDQPQHF.

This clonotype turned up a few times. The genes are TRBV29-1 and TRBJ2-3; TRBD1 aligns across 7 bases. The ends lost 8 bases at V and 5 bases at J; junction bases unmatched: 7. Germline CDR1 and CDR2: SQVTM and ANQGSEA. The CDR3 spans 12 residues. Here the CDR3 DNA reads TGCAGCACCGGGACAGTTTTAGATACGCAGTATTTT. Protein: CSTGTVLDTQYF.

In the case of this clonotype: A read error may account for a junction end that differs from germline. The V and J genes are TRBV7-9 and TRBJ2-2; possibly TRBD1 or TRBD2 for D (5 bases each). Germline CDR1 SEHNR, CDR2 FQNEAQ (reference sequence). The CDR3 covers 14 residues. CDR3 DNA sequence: TGTGCCAGCAGCTATTACCAGGGAACCGGGGAGCTGTACTTC. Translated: CASSYYQGTGELYF. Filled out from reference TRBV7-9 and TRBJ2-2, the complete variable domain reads DTGVSQNPRHKITKRGQNVTFRCDPISEHNRLYWYRQTLGQGPEFLTYFQNEAQLEKSRLLSDRFSAERPKGSFSTLEIQRTEQGDSAMYLCASSYYQGTGELYFGEGSRLTVL.

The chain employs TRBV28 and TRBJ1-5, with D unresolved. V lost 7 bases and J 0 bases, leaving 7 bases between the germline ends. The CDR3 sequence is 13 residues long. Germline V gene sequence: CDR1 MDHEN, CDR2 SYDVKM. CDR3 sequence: CASNIYSNQPQHF. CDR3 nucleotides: TGTGCCAGCAATATTTATAGCAATCAGCCCCAGCATTTT.

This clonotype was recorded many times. The CDR3, as DNA: TGTGCCAGCTTCCAGGGCCAGGGGGACGAAGGGGCTTTCTTT. It specifies CASFQGQGDEGAFF. The V and J genes are TRBV12-3 or TRBV12-4 and TRBJ1-1, with TRBD1 identical over 7 bases. This CDR3 is built from 14 residues. Trimming at V came to 8 bases and at J to 11 bases, leaving 17 bases not matched to a gene.

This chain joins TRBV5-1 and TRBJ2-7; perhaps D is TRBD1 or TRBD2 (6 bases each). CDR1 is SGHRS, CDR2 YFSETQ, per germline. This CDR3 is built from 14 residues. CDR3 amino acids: CSNLEGGAGYEQYF. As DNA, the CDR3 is TGCTCCAACCTGGAGGGGGGCGCGGGCTACGAGCAGTACTTC.

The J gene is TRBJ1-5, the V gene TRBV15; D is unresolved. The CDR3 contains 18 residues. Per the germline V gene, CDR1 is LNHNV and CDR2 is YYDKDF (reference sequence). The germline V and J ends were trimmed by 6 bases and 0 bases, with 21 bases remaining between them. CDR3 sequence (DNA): TGTGCCACCAGATGGGCCGCGACGGGTTCTTATAGCAATCAGCCCCAGCATTTT. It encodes CATRWAATGSYSNQPQHF.

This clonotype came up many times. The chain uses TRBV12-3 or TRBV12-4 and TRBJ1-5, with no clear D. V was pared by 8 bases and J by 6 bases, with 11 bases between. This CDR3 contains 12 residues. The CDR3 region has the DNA TGTGCCAGCGCCTTGGGCGCTCAGCCCCAGCATTTT. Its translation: CASALGAQPQHF.

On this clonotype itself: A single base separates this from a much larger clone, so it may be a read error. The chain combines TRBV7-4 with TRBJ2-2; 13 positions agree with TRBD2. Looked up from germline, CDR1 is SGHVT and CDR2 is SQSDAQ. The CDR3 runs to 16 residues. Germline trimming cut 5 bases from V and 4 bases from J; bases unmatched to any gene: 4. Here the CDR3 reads CASSRTSGRATGELFF. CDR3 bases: TGTGCCAGCAGCCGTACTAGCGGGAGGGCCACCGGGGAGCTGTTTTTT.

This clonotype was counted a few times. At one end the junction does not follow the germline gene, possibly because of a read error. Written as DNA, the CDR3 is TGCAACGTTGGGGTCAGGGTGGGAACCTACGAGCAGTACTTC. Translation: CNVGVRVGTYEQYF. The V and J genes are TRBV29-1 and TRBJ2-7, with a tentative D call TRBD1 (5 bases). This CDR3 spans 14 amino acids. Germline-derived CDR1 and CDR2 are SQVTM and ANQGSEA.

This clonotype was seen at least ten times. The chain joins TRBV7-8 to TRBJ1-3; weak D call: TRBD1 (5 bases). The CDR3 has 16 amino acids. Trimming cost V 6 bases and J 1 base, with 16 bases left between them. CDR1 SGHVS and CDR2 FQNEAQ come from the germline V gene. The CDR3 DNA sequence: TGTGCCAGCAGTAATCGTATCAGGGAATCTGGAAACACCATATATTTT. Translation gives CASSNRIRESGNTIYF.

The CDR3 region has the DNA TGCAGTGCTAGAGGTAACAGGGCGGACTACGAGCAGTACTTC. Translated: CSARGNRADYEQYF. The chain recombines TRBV20-1 with TRBJ2-7; weak D call: TRBD1 (6 bases). The V end was cut by 1 base, the J end by 3 bases, with 13 bases between. The CDR3 has 14 residues. Germline V CDR1 and CDR2: DFQATT, SNEGSKA (reference sequence).